Below are 28 T cell receptor beta chains sequenced from a single sample in a study of T cells in women clearing cervical HPV infection listed by TCRdb under 2018. The library was obtained by the immunoSEQ multiplex PCR assay. TCRdb took this table from immuneACCESS and kept in-frame rearrangements with V and J called. Such tables lack part of the clones; where checked against another copy, unresolved V genes explain under half of the gap, and the rest is unexplained. In this sample's table one finds roughly 45,000 clones. The top ten clonotypes cover around 0.98% of the sample. Material for sequencing was blood buffy coat. The receptors here all came from a woman aged 18 to 75 with a cervical HPV16 infection that either progressed to CIN3+ or cleared (not recorded which).

As concerns this clone: The observed sequence ends 3 residues before the CDR3 terminus, with the missing tail filled in from the germline J gene. V is TRBV2 and J is TRBJ1-5, with 9 bases aligning to TRBD1. CDR1 is SNHLY and CDR2 is FYNNEI in the germline V gene. Germline trimming cut 8 bases from V and 0 bases from J; bases unmatched to any gene: 8. The CDR3 length is 16 residues. CDR3 DNA (partial): TGTGCCAGCGGGACAGGGCTTCGTTATAGCAATCAGCCC. Translated: CASGTGLRYSNQP. The full CDR3 is CASGTGLRYSNQPQHF.

Worth noting for this clone: The CDR3 extends 3 residues past the end of the read, so its final part is completed from the germline J gene. This chain uses TRBV5-1 with TRBJ2-7; 7 positions agree with TRBD2. The junction had 2 bases not matched to a gene; V was cut back by 3 bases and J by 5 bases. This CDR3 region has 12 residues. Germline CDR1 reads SGHRS; CDR2 reads YFSETQ. The sequenced part of the CDR3 DNA is TGCGCCAGCAGCTGGGGGGGAGACGAG. Translation gives CASSWGGDE. The entire CDR3 protein reads CASSWGGDEQYF.

Regarding this clone: The read ends 3 residues early relative to the CDR3; the germline J gene fills the gap. The V gene is TRBV7-6, the J gene TRBJ1-5; the D gene is possibly TRBD1 (5 bases). Trimming removed 0 bases at V and 4 bases at J, with 10 bases between. The CDR3 length is 15 residues. Germline loops: CDR1 SGHVS, CDR2 FNYEAQ. Partial CDR3 DNA: TGTGCCAGCAGCTTAGCTTCCGGGGGGAATCAGCCC. It yields the protein CASSLASGGNQP. The full CDR3 sequence reads CASSLASGGNQPQHF.

As to this clone: Sequencing ends 3 residues short of the CDR3 end; the germline J gene provides the rest. The chain has TRBV20-1 and TRBJ2-7, with 9 bases fitting TRBD1. The V segment lost 6 bases and the J segment 2 bases; nucleotides outside the gene matches: 5. Germline CDR1 is DFQATT and CDR2 is SNEGSKA (reference sequence). This CDR3 contains 13 residues. The CDR3 loop is CSALGQGAYEQYF. The CDR3 DNA, read in part, is TGCAGTGCCCTGGGACAGGGAGCCTACGAG.

On this clone: Read data end 3 residues before the CDR3 end; the end is taken from the germline J gene. The J gene is TRBJ2-5, the V gene TRBV7-8, with 8 bases aligning to TRBD1. This CDR3 has 13 residues. Germline loops: CDR1 SGHVS, CDR2 FQNEAQ. J lost 2 bases, V lost 4 bases, and 0 bases had no gene match. The DNA read from the CDR3 is TGTGCCAGCAGCTGGACAGGGCAAGAGACC. It specifies CASSWTGQET. The full CDR3 is CASSWTGQETQYF.

In regard to this clone: The read falls 3 residues short of the CDR3 end, and the missing part is taken from the germline J gene. The rearrangement links TRBV5-1 to TRBJ2-1; the match to TRBD1 covers 10 bases. CDR1 is SGHRS and CDR2 is YFSETQ in the germline V gene. The CDR3 loop spans 12 amino acids. V lost 4 bases and J lost 9; bases outside the gene matches: 1. The CDR3 bases that were read are TGCGCCAGCAGCGACAGGGGGCTTGAG. This gives the protein CASSDRGLE. The complete CDR3 reads CASSDRGLEQFF.

For this clone: The read comes to an end 3 residues before the CDR3 does, leaving the germline J gene to fill in the end. The chain joins TRBV20-1 to TRBJ2-7; 12 nucleotides align to TRBD2. Germline-derived CDR1 and CDR2 are DFQATT and SNEGSKA (reference sequence). The CDR3 has 15 amino acids. Trimming removed 6 bases from V and 3 bases from J; junction bases left unmatched: 9. CDR3 in amino acids: CSAQRLAGVNYEQYF. CDR3 DNA (partial): TGCAGTGCCCAACGACTAGCGGGGGTTAACTACGAG.

Regarding this clone: The read finishes 3 residues shy of the CDR3 end, and the germline J gene is used to complete it. The genes are TRBV7-9 and TRBJ2-7; possibly TRBD2 for D (5 bases). The CDR3 totals 13 residues. Trimming pared 4 bases from V and 3 bases from J, leaving 10 bases between. Germline V gene sequence: CDR1 SEHNR, CDR2 FQNEAQ (reference sequence). The CDR3 DNA, read in part, is TGTGCCAGCAGCTCGGACTTAATCTACGAG. It specifies CASSSDLIYE. The whole CDR3 is CASSSDLIYEQYF.

Turning to this clone: Read coverage stops 3 residues before the CDR3 terminus; the germline J gene supplies the remainder. This chain uses TRBV28 with TRBJ2-7; tentative D call: TRBD2 (6 bases). V lost 8 bases to trimming and J lost 0 bases, with 8 bases between them. Germline CDR1 and CDR2: MDHEN and SYDVKM. This CDR3 spans 12 amino acids. The CDR3 bases that were read are TGTGCCAGCGCGGGGAGCTCCTACGAG. Translation: CASAGSSYE. The CDR3 in its entirety is CASAGSSYEQYF.

For this clone: The read finishes 3 residues shy of the CDR3 end, and the germline J gene is used to complete it. This chain links TRBV5-1 with TRBJ2-3; TRBD1 might be the D (8 bases). This CDR3 is built from 14 residues. CDR1 is SGHRS, CDR2 YFSETQ, per germline. CDR3: CASSPTGGGETQYF. The sequenced CDR3 bases are TGCGCCAGCAGCCCCACAGGGGGGGGAGAGACG.

In the case of this clone: The sequenced fragment ends 3 residues before the CDR3 boundary, so the rest is inferred from the germline J gene. This chain links TRBV5-1 with TRBJ1-4; the D gene is possibly TRBD1 (5 bases). Germline assignment: CDR1 SGHRS and CDR2 YFSETQ. CDR3 size: 14 residues. Trimming shortened V by 5 bases and J by 4 bases, and 12 bases separated the two germline ends. CDR3 DNA (partial): TGCGCCAGCAGACCCGACAGTTTTAATGAAAAA. The encoded protein is CASRPDSFNEK. The whole CDR3 protein reads CASRPDSFNEKLFF.

On this clone: Read coverage stops 3 residues before the CDR3 terminus; the germline J gene supplies the remainder. Other DNA sequences in the sample encode the same CDR3. This rearrangement joins TRBV4-1 to TRBJ1-3; 8 nucleotides agree with TRBD1. CDR1 MGHRA and CDR2 YSYEKL come from the germline V gene. The CDR3 spans 15 residues. V lost 3 bases to trimming and J lost 7 bases; unmatched junction nucleotides: 8. The CDR3 loop reads CASSQDRAPGNTIYF. CDR3 bases read: TGCGCCAGCAGCCAGGACAGGGCCCCCGGGAACACC.

A note on this clone: The read finishes 3 residues shy of the CDR3 end, and the germline J gene is used to complete it. The chain links TRBV14 to TRBJ2-1; 15 bases are shared with TRBD2. The CDR3 covers 20 residues. V shed 4 bases and J 0 bases; nucleotides not matched to a gene: 10. Germline values: CDR1 SGHDN, CDR2 FVKESK. CDR3 DNA, as far as it was read: TGTGCCAGCAGCCGGACTAGCGGGGGGGCCCCGGGCCTCTCCTACAATGAG. It yields the protein CASSRTSGGAPGLSYNE. The whole CDR3 region reads CASSRTSGGAPGLSYNEQFF.

Regarding this clone: With the read ending 3 residues before the CDR3 end, the germline J gene is used to fill in that end. The chain links TRBV30 to TRBJ1-4; 7 bases align to TRBD1. V trimming: 5 bases; J trimming: 7 bases; junction bases outside the gene matches: 19. The CDR3 covers 17 residues. Germline values: CDR1 GTSNPN, CDR2 SVGIG (reference sequence). The part of the CDR3 DNA that was read is TGTGCCTGGCCCCGGACAGGTCTTTCGTCATCCGGTGAAAAA. Translated, it gives CAWPRTGLSSSGEK. The full CDR3 reads CAWPRTGLSSSGEKLFF.

A remark on this clone: The read finishes 3 residues shy of the CDR3 end, and the germline J gene is used to complete it. The chain carries TRBV5-4 and TRBJ2-1; D is uncertain. This CDR3 spans 13 amino acids. Germline CDR1 SGHNT, CDR2 YYREEE (reference sequence). V was clipped by 2 bases and J by 6 bases, with 9 bases between them. Incomplete CDR3 DNA: TGTGCCAGCAGCTTCCCTCCCCCCAATGAG. This gives the protein CASSFPPPNE. The full CDR3 protein reads CASSFPPPNEQFF.

Details on this clone: The read comes to an end 3 residues before the CDR3 does, leaving the germline J gene to fill in the end. The chain combines TRBV29-1 with TRBJ2-7, with no clear D. The CDR3 length is 11 residues. CDR1 and CDR2 (germline): SQVTM, ANQGSEA. Deletions cut 6 bases from V and 0 bases from J, with 6 bases between. Here the CDR3 reads CSVYFSYEQYF. CDR3 bases read: TGCAGCGTGTACTTCTCCTACGAG.

About this clone itself: The read ends 3 residues before the CDR3 terminus; that terminus is restored from the germline J gene. The chain is built from TRBV7-9 and TRBJ2-2; D ambiguous. This CDR3 region has 12 residues. The germline gives CDR1 SEHNR, CDR2 FQNEAQ (reference sequence). This chain's CDR3 is CASSKAIGKLFF. The DNA read from the CDR3 is TGTGCCAGCAGCAAAGCGATTGGAAAG.

About this clone itself: The read terminates 3 residues ahead of where the CDR3 ends, so the germline J gene completes it. V gene TRBV19 combines with J gene TRBJ1-4; D remains ambiguous. CDR3 length equals 15 residues. Germline CDR1 reads LNHDA; CDR2 reads SQIVND (reference sequence). V lost 5 bases and J lost 0, with 10 bases in between. The covered CDR3 bases are TGTGCCAGTAGTGAGGGCCTCGCAACTAATGAAAAA. Protein: CASSEGLATNEK. Given in full, the CDR3 is CASSEGLATNEKLFF.

Comments on this clone: The junction and the germline gene differ at one end; a read error may be behind it. The DNA ends 3 residues before the CDR3 does, and the rest of the CDR3 is filled in from the germline J gene. The same CDR3 also results from other DNA sequences found in this sample. The chain uses TRBV20-1 and TRBJ1-3, with TRBD1 as a possible D gene (5 bases). The CDR3 has 15 residues. Germline CDR1 reads DFQATT; CDR2 reads SNEGSKA (reference sequence). The CDR3 here is CSAARGLQAGNTIYF. The CDR3 bases that were read are TGCAGTGCGGCAAGGGGTCTACAGGCTGGAAACACA.

A word on this clone: A read error may produce the germline difference seen at one junction end. The DNA ends 3 residues before the CDR3 does, and the rest of the CDR3 is filled in from the germline J gene. The rearrangement joins TRBV4-1 to TRBJ1-3, with D unclear. The germline V gene has CDR1 MGHRA and CDR2 YSYEKL. This CDR3 spans 15 amino acids. CDR3 bases read: TGCGCCAGCAGCCAAAATAGCGGGTCTGGAAACACG. Encoded protein: CASSQNSGSGNT. The complete CDR3 sequence is CASSQNSGSGNTIYF.

Concerning this clone itself: The read gets to within 3 residues of the CDR3 end, and the germline J gene fills in the rest. J is TRBJ1-2 and V is TRBV5-1, with 7 bases matching TRBD1. The junction had 13 bases not matched to a gene; V was cut back by 4 bases and J by 4 bases. CDR3 length: 16 residues. Germline V CDR1 and CDR2: SGHRS, YFSETQ. The CDR3 DNA, read in part, is TGCGCCAGCAGCCTTAGTCCCGGGACAGTCTCCTATGGC. Protein product: CASSLSPGTVSYG. The CDR3 in full is CASSLSPGTVSYGYTF.

A remark on this clone: The CDR3 end is not reached by the read, which stops 3 residues before it; the germline J gene fills it in. The V gene is TRBV7-3, the J gene TRBJ2-1, with D possibly TRBD1 on 6 matching bases. CDR3 length: 15 amino acids. Per germline, CDR1 SGHTA and CDR2 FQGTGA. Trimming removed 3 bases from V and 5 bases from J, with 14 bases in between. Partial CDR3 DNA: TGTGCCAGCAGCTTGGTCGGCAGGGGAGACAATGAG. Translated, it gives CASSLVGRGDNE. The whole CDR3 sequence reads CASSLVGRGDNEQFF.

On this clone itself: The read comes to an end 3 residues before the CDR3 does, leaving the germline J gene to fill in the end. This sequence joins TRBV19 and TRBJ1-5, with 8 bases matching TRBD1. The V and J ends lost 7 bases and 1 base, in that order; junction bases with no gene match: 3. Looked up from germline, CDR1 is LNHDA and CDR2 is SQIVND (reference sequence). This CDR3 is 14 amino acids long. CDR3 sequence reads: CASTDRDSNQPQHF. The covered CDR3 bases are TGTGCCAGTACGGACAGGGACAGCAATCAGCCC. The whole variable domain, filled in from reference TRBV19 and TRBJ1-5, reads DGGITQSPKYLFRKEGQNVTLSCEQNLNHDAMYWYRQDPGQGLRLIYYSQIVNDFQKGDIAEGYSVSREKKESFPLTVTSAQKNPTAFYLCASTDRDSNQPQHFGDGTRLSIL.

In regard to this clone: The CDR3 end falls 3 residues outside the read, so it is completed with the germline J gene. The chain links TRBV5-1 to TRBJ2-3; 9 nucleotides agree with TRBD2. The CDR3 consists of 16 residues. V gave up 4 bases and J gave up 7 bases; unmatched junction bases: 13. Germline V CDR1 and CDR2: SGHRS, YFSETQ. The CDR3 loop is CASSPGASGEAYTQYF. CDR3 bases read: TGCGCCAGCAGCCCTGGCGCTAGCGGGGAGGCGTATACG.

In the case of this clone: The read finishes 3 residues shy of the CDR3 end, and the germline J gene is used to complete it. The chain couples TRBV5-1 to TRBJ2-4; 11 bases are shared with TRBD2. Trimming cost V 9 bases and J 7 bases; bases outside gene matches: 27. There are 20 residues in the CDR3. Germline V CDR1 and CDR2: SGHRS, YFSETQ. The CDR3 sequence: CANTQGRVSGGAVECNIQYF. The DNA read from the CDR3 is TGCGCCAACACTCAGGGACGGGTTAGCGGGGGGGCCGTGGAGTGTAACATT.

With regard to this clone: Coverage ceases 3 residues before the CDR3 finishes, and the germline J gene fills in the end. This chain joins TRBV2 and TRBJ1-2; D ambiguous. The V gene's germline CDR1 is SNHLY and CDR2 FYNNEI. This CDR3 has 11 residues. V was pared by 8 bases and J by 4 bases, with 8 bases between. Partial CDR3 DNA: TGTGCCAGCGCCACTTCCTATGGC. It codes for CASATSYG. The CDR3 in full is CASATSYGYTF.

Frequency places this clone as medium-sized (0.01 to 0.1%). The read comes to an end 3 residues before the CDR3 does, leaving the germline J gene to fill in the end. The same CDR3 also results from other DNA sequences found in this sample. The V and J genes are TRBV18 and TRBJ1-4; D possibly corresponds to TRBD1 (5 bases). This CDR3 region has 15 residues. Trimming cost V 4 bases and J 0 bases, with 9 bases left between them. Per germline, CDR1 KGHSH and CDR2 LQKENI. The CDR3 loop reads CASSLDSPTNEKLFF. The DNA read from the CDR3 is TGTGCCAGCTCACTTGACAGTCCAACTAATGAAAAA. Looking up the rest from reference TRBV18 and TRBJ1-4 gives the full variable domain: NAGVMQNPRHLVRRRGQEARLRCSPMKGHSHVYWYRQLPEEGLKFMVYLQKENIIDESGMPKERFSAEFPKEGPSILRIQQVVRGDSAAYFCASSLDSPTNEKLFFGSGTQLSVL.

As regards this clone: The sequence runs out 3 residues before the end of the CDR3; the remainder is reconstructed from the germline J gene. The J gene is TRBJ1-2, the V gene TRBV28, with D possibly being TRBD1 (6 bases). Germline V gene data show CDR1 as MDHEN and CDR2 as SYDVKM. The CDR3 runs to 17 residues. This CDR3 reads CASSLGGNRDTLRGYTF. The sequenced part of the CDR3 DNA is TGTGCCAGCAGTTTAGGGGGTAACAGGGATACCCTGCGCGGC.